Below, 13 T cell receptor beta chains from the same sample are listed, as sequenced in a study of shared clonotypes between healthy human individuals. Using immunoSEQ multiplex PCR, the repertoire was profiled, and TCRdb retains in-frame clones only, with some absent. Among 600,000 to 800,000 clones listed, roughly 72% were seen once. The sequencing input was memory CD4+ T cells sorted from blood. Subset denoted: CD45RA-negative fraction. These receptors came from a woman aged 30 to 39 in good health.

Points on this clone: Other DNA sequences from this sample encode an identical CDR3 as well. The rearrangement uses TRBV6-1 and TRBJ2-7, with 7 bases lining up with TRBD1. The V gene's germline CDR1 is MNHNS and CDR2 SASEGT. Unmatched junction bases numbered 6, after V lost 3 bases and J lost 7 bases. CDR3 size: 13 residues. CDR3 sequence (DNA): TGTGCCAGCAGTGAGGTGACAGGGCGGGAGCAGTACTTC. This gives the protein CASSEVTGREQYF.

CDR3 in amino acids: CASSLVGTGETEAFF. The CDR3 coding sequence is TGTGCCAGCAGCTTAGTTGGGACAGGGGAAACTGAAGCTTTCTTT. This chain joins TRBV7-6 and TRBJ1-1; 10 nucleotides align to TRBD1. Germline assignment: CDR1 SGHVS and CDR2 FNYEAQ. This CDR3 region has 15 residues. After removal of 1 base from V and 5 bases from J, the junction contained 4 bases not matched to a gene.

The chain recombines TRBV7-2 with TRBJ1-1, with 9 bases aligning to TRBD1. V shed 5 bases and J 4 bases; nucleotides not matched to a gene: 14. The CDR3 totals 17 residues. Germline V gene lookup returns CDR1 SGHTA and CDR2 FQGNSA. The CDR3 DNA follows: TGTGCCAGCAGCCCCGGACAGGGGCGGGGAGGTAGCACTGAAGCTTTCTTT. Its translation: CASSPGQGRGGSTEAFF.

Here the CDR3 DNA reads TGTGCCAGCAGCTTGTGGAAGGGGCAGGGGGCCTGGGGCTACACCTTC. Its protein is CASSLWKGQGAWGYTF. This chain uses TRBV5-8 with TRBJ1-2; 8 bases align to TRBD1. V shed 1 base and J 8 bases; nucleotides not matched to a gene: 13. CDR1 and CDR2 from the germline V gene are SGHTS and YDEGEE. The CDR3 runs 16 residues.

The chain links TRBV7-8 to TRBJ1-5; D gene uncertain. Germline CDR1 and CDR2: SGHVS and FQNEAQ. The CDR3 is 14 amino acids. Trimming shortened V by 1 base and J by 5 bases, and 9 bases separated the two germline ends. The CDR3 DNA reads TGTGCCAGCAGCTTAGGGACCTTAGATCAGCCCCAGCATTTT. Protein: CASSLGTLDQPQHF.

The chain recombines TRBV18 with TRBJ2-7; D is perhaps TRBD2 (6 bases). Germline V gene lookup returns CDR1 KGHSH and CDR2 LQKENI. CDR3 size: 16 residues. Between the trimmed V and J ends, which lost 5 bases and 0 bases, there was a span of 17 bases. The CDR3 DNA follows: TGTGCCAGCTCATCAAAGGGAGGAATTGGCTCCTACGAGCAGTACTTC. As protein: CASSSKGGIGSYEQYF.

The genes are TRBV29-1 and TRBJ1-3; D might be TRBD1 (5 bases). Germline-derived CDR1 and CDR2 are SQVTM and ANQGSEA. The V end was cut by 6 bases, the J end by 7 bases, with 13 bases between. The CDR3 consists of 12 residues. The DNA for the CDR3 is TGCAGCGTAGCAGGGTTTCGGAACACCATATATTTT. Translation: CSVAGFRNTIYF.

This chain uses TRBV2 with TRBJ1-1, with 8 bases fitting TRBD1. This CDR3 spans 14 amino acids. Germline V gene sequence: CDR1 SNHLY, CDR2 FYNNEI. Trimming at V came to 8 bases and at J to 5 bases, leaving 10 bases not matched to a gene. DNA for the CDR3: TGTGCCAGCCACAGGACAGGGAGAGGAACTGAAGCTTTCTTT. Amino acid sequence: CASHRTGRGTEAFF.

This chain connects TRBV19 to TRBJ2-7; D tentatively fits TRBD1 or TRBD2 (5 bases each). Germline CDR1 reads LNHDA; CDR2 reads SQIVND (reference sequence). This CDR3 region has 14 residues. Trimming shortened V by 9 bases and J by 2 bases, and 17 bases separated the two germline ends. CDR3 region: CASSERGRTYEQYF. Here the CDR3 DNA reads TGTGCCAGCTCCGAACGGGGCAGGACCTACGAGCAGTACTTC.

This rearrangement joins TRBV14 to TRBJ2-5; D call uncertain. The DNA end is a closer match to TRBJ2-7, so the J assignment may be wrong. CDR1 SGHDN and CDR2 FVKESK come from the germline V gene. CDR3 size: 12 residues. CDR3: CASSPSGYEQYF. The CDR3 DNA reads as TGTGCCAGCAGCCCGTCCGGCTACGAGCAGTACTTC.

The CDR3 sequence: CASSYDYSSTQQYF. The CDR3 DNA is TGTGCCAGCAGTTACGACTACTCATCCACGCAGCAGTACTTC. J is TRBJ2-7 and V is TRBV6-5; a possible D gene is TRBD2 (5 bases). CDR1 MNHEY and CDR2 SVGAGI come from the germline V gene. This CDR3 spans 14 amino acids. Trimming took off 2 bases at V and 8 bases at J, with 16 bases between the two ends.

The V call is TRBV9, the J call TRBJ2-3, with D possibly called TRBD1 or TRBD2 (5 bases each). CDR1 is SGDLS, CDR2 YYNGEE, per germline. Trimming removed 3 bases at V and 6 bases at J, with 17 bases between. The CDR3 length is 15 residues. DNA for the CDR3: TGTGCCAGCAGCGCCCACCGAGGGGCGAGGGATACGCAGTATTTT. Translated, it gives CASSAHRGARDTQYF.

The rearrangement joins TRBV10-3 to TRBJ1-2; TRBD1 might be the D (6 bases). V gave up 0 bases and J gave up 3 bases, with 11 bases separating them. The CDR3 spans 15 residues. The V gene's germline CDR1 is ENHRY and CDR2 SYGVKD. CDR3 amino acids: CAISESPGQHYGYTF. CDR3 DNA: TGTGCCATCAGTGAGTCGCCCGGACAGCACTATGGCTACACCTTC.